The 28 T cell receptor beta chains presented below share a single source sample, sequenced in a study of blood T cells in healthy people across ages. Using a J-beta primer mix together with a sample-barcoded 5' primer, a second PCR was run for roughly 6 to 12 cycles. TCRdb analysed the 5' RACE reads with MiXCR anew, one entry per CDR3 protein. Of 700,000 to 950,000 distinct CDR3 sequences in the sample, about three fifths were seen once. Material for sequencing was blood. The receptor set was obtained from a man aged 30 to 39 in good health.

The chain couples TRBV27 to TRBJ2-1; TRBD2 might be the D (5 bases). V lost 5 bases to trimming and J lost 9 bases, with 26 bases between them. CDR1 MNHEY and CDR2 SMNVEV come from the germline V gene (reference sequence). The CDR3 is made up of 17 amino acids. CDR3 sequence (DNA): TGTGCCAGCAGTCCCCGAGTCTTGGACTCCGGATGGGGTGAGCAGTTCTTC. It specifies CASSPRVLDSGWGEQFF.

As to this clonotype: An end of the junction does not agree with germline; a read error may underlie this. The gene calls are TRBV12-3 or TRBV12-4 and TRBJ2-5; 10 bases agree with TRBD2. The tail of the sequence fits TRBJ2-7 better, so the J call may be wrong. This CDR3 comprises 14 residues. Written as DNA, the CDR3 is TGTACCAGCAGTGTAAGCGGGGGGGCCCCCGAGCAGTACTTC. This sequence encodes CTSSVSGGAPEQYF.

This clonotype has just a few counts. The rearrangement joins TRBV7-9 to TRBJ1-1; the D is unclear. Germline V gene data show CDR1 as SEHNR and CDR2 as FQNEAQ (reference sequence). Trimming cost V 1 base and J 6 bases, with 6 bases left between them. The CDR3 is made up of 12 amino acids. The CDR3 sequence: CASSLVSPEAFF. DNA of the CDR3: TGTGCCAGCAGCTTAGTTTCTCCTGAAGCTTTCTTT.

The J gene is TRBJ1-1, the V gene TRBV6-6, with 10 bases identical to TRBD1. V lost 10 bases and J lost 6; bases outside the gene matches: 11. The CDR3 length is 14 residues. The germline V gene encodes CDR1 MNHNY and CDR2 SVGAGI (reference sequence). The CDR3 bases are TGTGCCATCGTACTCCGGGACAGGGGAGCTGAAGCTTTCTTT. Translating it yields CAIVLRDRGAEAFF.

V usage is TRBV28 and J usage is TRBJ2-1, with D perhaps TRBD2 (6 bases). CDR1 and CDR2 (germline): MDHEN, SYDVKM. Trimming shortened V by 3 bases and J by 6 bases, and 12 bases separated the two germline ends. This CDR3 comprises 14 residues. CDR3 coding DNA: TGTGCCAGCAGTTTGCGGGGAACTTCCAATGAGCAGTTCTTC. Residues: CASSLRGTSNEQFF.

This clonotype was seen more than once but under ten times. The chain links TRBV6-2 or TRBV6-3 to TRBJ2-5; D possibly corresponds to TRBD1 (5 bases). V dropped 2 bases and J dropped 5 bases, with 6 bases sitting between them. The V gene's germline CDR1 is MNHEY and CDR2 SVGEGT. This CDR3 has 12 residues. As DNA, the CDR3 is TGTGCCAGCAGTTACCAGGGCGAGACCCAGTACTTC. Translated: CASSYQGETQYF.

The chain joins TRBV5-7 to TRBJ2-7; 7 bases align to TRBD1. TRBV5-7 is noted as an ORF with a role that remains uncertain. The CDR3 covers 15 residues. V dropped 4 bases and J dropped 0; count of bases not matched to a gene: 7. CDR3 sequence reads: CASSKLTGPSYEQYF. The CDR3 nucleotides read TGTGCCAGCAGCAAACTGACAGGGCCCTCCTACGAGCAGTACTTC.

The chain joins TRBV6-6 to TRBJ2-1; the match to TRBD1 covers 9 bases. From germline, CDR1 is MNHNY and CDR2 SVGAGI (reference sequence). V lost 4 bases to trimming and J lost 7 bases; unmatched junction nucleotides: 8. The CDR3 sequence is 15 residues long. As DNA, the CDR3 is TGTGCCAGCAGTTCCGGGACAGGGCCAAAAAATGAGCAGTTCTTC. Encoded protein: CASSSGTGPKNEQFF.

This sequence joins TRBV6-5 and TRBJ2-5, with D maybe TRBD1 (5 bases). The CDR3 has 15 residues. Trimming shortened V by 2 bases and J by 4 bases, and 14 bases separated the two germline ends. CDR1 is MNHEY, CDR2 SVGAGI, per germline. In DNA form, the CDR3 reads TGTGCCAGCAGTTACCAAAGCAGGGCAACAGAGACCCAGTACTTC. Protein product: CASSYQSRATETQYF.

The DNA of the CDR3 is TGTGCCAGCAGCTTAGGTATAGGACACAATGAGCAGTTCTTC. Residues: CASSLGIGHNEQFF. This chain joins TRBV7-6 and TRBJ2-1; D not resolved. The CDR3 sequence is 14 residues long. With 1 base removed from V and 5 bases from J, the gap between germline ends came to 9 bases. Germline V gives CDR1 SGHVS, CDR2 FNYEAQ.

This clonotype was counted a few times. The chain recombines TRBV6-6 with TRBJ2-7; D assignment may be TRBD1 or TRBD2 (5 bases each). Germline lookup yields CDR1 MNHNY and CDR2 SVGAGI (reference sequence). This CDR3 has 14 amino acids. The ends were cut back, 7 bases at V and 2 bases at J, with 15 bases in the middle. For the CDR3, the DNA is TGTGCCAGCAAGGCCGGGACGGCGCCCTACGAGCAGTACTTC. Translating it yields CASKAGTAPYEQYF.

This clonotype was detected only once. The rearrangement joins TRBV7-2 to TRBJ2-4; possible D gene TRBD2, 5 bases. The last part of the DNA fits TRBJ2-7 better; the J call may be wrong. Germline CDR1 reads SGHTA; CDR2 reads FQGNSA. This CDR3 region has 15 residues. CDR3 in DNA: TGTGCCAGCAGCCCCTACCATGCGGACTTCTACGAGCAGTACTTC. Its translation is CASSPYHADFYEQYF.

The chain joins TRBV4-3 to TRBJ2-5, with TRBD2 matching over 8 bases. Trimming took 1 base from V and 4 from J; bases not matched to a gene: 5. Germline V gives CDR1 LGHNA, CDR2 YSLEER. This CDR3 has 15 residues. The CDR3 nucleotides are TGCGCCAGCAGCCAAGGACGGGGGGGCGCAGAGACCCAGTACTTC. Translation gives CASSQGRGGAETQYF.

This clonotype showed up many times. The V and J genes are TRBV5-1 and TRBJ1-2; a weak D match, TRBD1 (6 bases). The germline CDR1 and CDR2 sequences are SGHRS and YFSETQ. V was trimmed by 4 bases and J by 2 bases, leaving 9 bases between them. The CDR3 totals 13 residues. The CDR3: CASSRGQNYGYTF. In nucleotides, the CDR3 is TGCGCCAGCAGCCGTGGACAGAACTATGGCTACACCTTC.

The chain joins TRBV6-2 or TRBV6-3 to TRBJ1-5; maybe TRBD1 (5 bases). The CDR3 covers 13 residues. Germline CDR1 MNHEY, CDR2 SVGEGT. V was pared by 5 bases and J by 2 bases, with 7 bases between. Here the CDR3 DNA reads TGTGCCAGCAGTATGGGGCGCAATCAGCCCCAGCATTTT. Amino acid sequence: CASSMGRNQPQHF.

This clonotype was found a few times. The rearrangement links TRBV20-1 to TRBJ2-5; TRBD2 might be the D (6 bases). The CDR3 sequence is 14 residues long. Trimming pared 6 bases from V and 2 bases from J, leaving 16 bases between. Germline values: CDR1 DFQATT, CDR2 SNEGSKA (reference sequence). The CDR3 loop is CSARDVRGQETQYF. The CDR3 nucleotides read TGCAGTGCCAGGGACGTCCGGGGGCAAGAGACCCAGTACTTC.

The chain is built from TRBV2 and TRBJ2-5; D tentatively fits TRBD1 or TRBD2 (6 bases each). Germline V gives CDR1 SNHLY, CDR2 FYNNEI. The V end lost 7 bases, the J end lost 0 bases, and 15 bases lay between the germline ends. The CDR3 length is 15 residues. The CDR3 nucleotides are TGTGCCAGCAACGGGGGTGGGGGCTACCAAGAGACCCAGTACTTC. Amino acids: CASNGGGGYQETQYF.

CDR3 bases: TGTGCCAGCAGCCCGGGACGGGGCCAGGGCGAGCAGTACTTC. It is translated as CASSPGRGQGEQYF. The chain is built from TRBV7-2 and TRBJ2-7, with D possibly being TRBD1 or TRBD2 (5 bases each). The CDR3 contains 14 residues. Per the germline V gene, CDR1 is SGHTA and CDR2 is FQGNSA. The V end was cut by 5 bases, the J end by 6 bases, with 17 bases between.

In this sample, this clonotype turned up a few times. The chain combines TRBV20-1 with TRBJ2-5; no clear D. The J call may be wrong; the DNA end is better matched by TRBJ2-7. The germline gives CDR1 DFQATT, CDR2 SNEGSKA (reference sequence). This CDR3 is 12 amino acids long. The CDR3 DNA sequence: TGCAGTGCTAACCCTCTACAGTACGAGCAGTACTTC. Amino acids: CSANPLQYEQYF.

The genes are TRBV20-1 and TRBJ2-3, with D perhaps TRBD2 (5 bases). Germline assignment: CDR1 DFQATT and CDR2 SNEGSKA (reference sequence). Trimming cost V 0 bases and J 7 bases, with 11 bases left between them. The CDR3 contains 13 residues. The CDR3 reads CSAREPGSHTQYF. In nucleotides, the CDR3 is TGCAGTGCTAGAGAACCGGGGTCCCATACGCAGTATTTT.

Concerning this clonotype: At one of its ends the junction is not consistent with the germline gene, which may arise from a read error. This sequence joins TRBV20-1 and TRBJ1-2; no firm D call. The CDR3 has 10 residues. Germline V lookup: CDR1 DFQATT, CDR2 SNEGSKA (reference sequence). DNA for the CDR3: TGCAGTGCTGGAGAGGAGGGCTACACCTTC. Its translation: CSAGEEGYTF.

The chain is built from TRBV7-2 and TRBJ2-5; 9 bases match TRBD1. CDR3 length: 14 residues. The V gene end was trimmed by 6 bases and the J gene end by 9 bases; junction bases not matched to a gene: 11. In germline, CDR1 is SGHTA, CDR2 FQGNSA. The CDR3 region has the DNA TGTGCCAGCAGATCAACAGGGGGCGTCGGGCCCCAGTACTTC. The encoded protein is CASRSTGGVGPQYF.

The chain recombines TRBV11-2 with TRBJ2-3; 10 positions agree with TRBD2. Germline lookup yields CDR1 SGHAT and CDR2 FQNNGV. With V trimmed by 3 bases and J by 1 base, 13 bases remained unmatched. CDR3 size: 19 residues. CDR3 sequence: CASSLGRLAGAQGTDTQYF. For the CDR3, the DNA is TGTGCCAGCAGCTTGGGTCGTCTAGCGGGGGCCCAAGGCACAGATACGCAGTATTTT.

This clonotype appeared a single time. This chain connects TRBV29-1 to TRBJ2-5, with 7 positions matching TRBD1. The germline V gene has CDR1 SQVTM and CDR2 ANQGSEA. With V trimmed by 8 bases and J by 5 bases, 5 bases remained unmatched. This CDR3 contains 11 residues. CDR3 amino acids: CSRQGGETQYF. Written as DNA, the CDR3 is TGCAGCAGACAGGGTGGGGAGACCCAGTACTTC.

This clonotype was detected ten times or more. The CDR3 DNA sequence: TGCAGTGCTATAGACGAAGGCAGCCATGGCTACACCTTC. The encoded protein is CSAIDEGSHGYTF. The chain recombines TRBV20-1 with TRBJ1-2; D ambiguous. Germline values: CDR1 DFQATT, CDR2 SNEGSKA (reference sequence). This CDR3 region has 13 residues. V dropped 4 bases and J dropped 6 bases, with 15 bases sitting between them.

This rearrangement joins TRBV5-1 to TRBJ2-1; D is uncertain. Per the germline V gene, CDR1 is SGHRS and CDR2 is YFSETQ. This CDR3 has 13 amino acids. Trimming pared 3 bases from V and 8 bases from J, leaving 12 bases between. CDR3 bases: TGCGCCAGCAGCTATCCATCGATAGATGAGCAGTTCTTC. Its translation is CASSYPSIDEQFF.

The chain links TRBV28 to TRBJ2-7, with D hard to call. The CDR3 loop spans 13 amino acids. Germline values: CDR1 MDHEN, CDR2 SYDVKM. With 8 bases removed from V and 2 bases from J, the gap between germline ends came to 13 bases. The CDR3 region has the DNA TGTGCCAGCGGTAAACAGAGCCCCTACGAGCAGTACTTC. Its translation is CASGKQSPYEQYF.

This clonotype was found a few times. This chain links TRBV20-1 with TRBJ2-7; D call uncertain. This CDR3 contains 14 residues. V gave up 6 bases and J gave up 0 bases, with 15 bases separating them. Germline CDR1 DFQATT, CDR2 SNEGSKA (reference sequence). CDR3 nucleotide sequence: TGCAGTGCCCGATCCCAAAAAACCTCCTACGAGCAGTACTTC. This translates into CSARSQKTSYEQYF.